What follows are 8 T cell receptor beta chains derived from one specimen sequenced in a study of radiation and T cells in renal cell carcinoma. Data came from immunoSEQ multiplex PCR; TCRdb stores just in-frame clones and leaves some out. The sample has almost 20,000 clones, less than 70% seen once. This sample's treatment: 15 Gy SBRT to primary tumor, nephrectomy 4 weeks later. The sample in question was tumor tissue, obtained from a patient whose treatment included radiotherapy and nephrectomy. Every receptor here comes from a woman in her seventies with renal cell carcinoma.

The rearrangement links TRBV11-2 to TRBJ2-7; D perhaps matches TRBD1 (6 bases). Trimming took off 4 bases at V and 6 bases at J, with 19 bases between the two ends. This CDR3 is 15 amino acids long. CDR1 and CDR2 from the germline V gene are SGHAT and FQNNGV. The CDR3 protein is CASSWDRDTGLEQYF. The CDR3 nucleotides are TGTGCCAGCAGCTGGGACCGGGACACCGGCCTCGAGCAGTACTTC.

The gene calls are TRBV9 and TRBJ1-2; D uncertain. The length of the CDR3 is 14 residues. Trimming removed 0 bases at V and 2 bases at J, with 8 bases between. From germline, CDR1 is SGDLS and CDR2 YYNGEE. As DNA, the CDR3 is TGTGCCAGCAGCGTAGGGGGAGCGAACTATGGCTACACCTTC. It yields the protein CASSVGGANYGYTF.

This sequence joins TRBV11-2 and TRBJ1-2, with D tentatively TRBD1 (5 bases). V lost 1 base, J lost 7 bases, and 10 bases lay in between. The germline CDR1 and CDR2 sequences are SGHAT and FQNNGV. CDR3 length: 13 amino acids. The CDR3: CASSLGGPGGYTF. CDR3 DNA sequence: TGTGCCAGCAGCTTAGGGGGACCGGGTGGCTACACCTTC.

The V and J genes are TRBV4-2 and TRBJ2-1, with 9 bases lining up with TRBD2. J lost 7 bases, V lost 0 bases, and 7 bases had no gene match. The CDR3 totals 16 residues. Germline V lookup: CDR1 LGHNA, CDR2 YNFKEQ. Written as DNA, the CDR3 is TGTGCCAGCAGCCAAGAACCCAGCGGGGGGCTAAATGAGCAGTTCTTC. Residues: CASSQEPSGGLNEQFF.

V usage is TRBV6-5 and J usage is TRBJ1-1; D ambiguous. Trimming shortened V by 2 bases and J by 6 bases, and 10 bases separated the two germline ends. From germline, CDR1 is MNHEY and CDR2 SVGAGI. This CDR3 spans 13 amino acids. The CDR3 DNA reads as TGTGCCAGCAGTTACCTCGGGTCTGCTGAAGCTTTCTTT. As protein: CASSYLGSAEAFF.

CDR3 in amino acids: CASSLAPTDTQYF. CDR3 nucleotides: TGTGCCAGCAGCTTGGCTCCGACAGATACGCAGTATTTT. This sequence joins TRBV5-4 and TRBJ2-3; D call uncertain. Germline assignment: CDR1 SGHNT and CDR2 YYREEE (reference sequence). The V end was cut by 0 bases, the J end by 3 bases, with 5 bases between. CDR3 length: 13 residues. Using reference TRBV5-4 and TRBJ2-3 for the parts outside the CDR3, the full variable domain is ETGVTQSPTHLIKTRGQQVTLRCSSQSGHNTVSWYQQALGQGPQFIFQYYREEENGRGNFPPRFSGLQFPNYSSELNVNALELDDSALYLCASSLAPTDTQYFGPGTRLTVL.

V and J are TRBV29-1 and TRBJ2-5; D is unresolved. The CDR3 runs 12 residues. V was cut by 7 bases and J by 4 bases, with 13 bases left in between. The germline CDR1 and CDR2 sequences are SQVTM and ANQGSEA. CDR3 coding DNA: TGCAGCGCCGATGCGGCCTCAGAGACCCAGTACTTC. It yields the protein CSADAASETQYF.

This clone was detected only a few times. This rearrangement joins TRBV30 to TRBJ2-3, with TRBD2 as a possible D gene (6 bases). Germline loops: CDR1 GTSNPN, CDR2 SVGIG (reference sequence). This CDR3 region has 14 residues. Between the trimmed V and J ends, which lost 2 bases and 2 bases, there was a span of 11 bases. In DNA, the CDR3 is TGTGCCTGGAGTCCGGGGGTGGCCACAGATACGCAGTATTTT. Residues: CAWSPGVATDTQYF.